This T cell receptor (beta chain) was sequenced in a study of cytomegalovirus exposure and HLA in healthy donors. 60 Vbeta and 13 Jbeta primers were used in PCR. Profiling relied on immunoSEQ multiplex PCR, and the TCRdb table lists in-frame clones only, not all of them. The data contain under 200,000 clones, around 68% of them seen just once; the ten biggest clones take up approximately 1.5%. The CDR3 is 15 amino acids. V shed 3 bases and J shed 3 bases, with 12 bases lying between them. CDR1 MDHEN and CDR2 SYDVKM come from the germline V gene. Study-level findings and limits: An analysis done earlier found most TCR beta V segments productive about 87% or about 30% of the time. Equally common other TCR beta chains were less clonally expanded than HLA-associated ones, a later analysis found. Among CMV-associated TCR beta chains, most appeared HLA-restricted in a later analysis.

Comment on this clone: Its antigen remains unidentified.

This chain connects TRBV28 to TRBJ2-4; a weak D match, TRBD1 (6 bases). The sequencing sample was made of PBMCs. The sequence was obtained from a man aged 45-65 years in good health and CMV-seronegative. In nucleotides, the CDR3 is TGTGCCAGCAGTTTGGCAGGGGAAGGCAAAAACATTCAGTACTTC. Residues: CASSLAGEGKNIQYF.